Listed here is a single T cell receptor (beta chain). Its antigen remains unidentified. This CDR3 spans 14 amino acids. Trimming pared 0 bases from V and 7 bases from J, leaving 10 bases between. The germline CDR1 and CDR2 sequences are SGHTA and FQGNSA. These data are taken from a study of STAT5B mutations in CD4+ large granular lymphocyte leukemia. Study outcomes and limitations: Patient CD4-sorted repertoires stayed more clonal than healthy ones after leukemic-clone removal. Main leukemic clonotypes were patient-specific, but roughly 25% appeared at low frequency elsewhere.

Per the original data handling: The detection floor for productive clonotype frequency was 2.59 x 10-5. Assay: immunoSEQ multiplex PCR; the TCRdb copy retains only in-frame clones and omits some. V, J and clone size are taken as reported in that table, and D and trimming were inferred from the DNA itself. The sample carries about 26,000 clones, around 78% recorded once. Sequencing was performed on CD4+ T cells from blood buffy coats. This clonotype originated in a human donor in good health. The chain uses TRBV7-2 and TRBJ2-1, with no clear D. The CDR3 region is CASSLAGGKNEQFF. The DNA for the CDR3 is TGTGCCAGCAGCTTAGCGGGCGGAAAGAATGAGCAGTTCTTC.